This TCR beta chain derives from a study of cytotoxic CD8 clonotypes in ibrutinib-treated CLL. Findings and limits, study-wide: Treatment saw public clonotypes, which were uncommon, either contract or stay stable.

Germline CDR1 is LGHNA and CDR2 is YNFKEQ. Trimming took 0 bases from V and 8 from J, leaving 17 bases between them. The CDR3 extends over 16 amino acids. The protocol was immunoSEQ multiplex PCR, while the TCRdb copy is restricted to in-frame clones and leaves out a portion. This sample carries fewer than 100,000 clones, around 79% of them seen once, and the ten largest clones take 4.8%. Notes on this clone: Its matching antigen is unknown.

The V and J genes are TRBV4-2 and TRBJ2-1; perhaps TRBD2 as D (5 bases). The TCR sequence derives from a human donor with chronic lymphocytic leukemia. Sequences were derived from PBMCs, sampled after 12 months of ibrutinib treatment. The CDR3 DNA follows: TGTGCCAGCAGCCAAGACCGCGCGGGTGTGGTCGATGAGCAGTTCTTC. Translation: CASSQDRAGVVDEQFF.